This T cell receptor beta chain is from a study of neurological immune-mediated disorders. Every sequencing run gave over 200 million TCR-beta sequences, taken from 15-18 subjects. TCRdb re-called the 5' RACE reads through MiXCR, storing one row per CDR3 protein. In the table there are around 70,000 distinct CDR3 sequences, 3.2% of which are singletons. At least ten counts were recorded for this clonotype. Its antigen remains unknown. Study-wide results and limits: HTLV-1-associated myelopathy showed the most TCR clonal expansion; multiple sclerosis the least, below healthy controls. On phylogenetic grouping, the repertoires of 18 of 34 multiple sclerosis patients fell within one related-CDR3 cluster, constituting a possible signature. None of the CDR3 amino acid sequences found in expanded clones was shared across subjects. This suggests that the TCR-beta repertoires were private in all groups.

CDR3 length: 17 amino acids. Germline loops: CDR1 LGHNT, CDR2 FRNRAP. The V and J ends lost 3 bases and 7 bases, in that order; junction bases with no gene match: 12. The sample comprised PBMCs. The clonotype was recovered from a woman aged 50 to 65 with multiple sclerosis. The chain has TRBV12-5 and TRBJ1-6; 7 nucleotides line up with TRBD1. This CDR3 reads CASGFTHLQGTNSPLHF. The CDR3 coding sequence is TGTGCTAGTGGTTTTACCCACTTACAGGGGACCAATTCACCCCTCCACTTT.